The 26 T cell receptor beta chains below come from one sample, sequenced in a study of regulatory and conventional T cells in RAG deficiency. Sequenced by immunoSEQ multiplex PCR; TCRdb stores in-frame clones only, minus some. The sample has more than 9,500 clones, 85% to 95% seen once. Conventional CD4+ T cells were sorted from blood as CD25-low CD127-high cells. These data also featured in a second study, about regulatory T cells. That paper adds: The PCR used 52 TRBV and 13 TRBJ primers.

The specimen sequenced was CD4+ effector T cells sorted from blood. These TCRs come from a human donor in good health.

V and J are TRBV4-3 and TRBJ1-5, with TRBD1 identical over 9 bases. Germline CDR1 LGHNA, CDR2 YSLEER. The trim removed 2 bases at V and 4 bases at J, leaving 3 bases unmatched. There are 15 residues in the CDR3. This CDR3 reads CASSQPGQGNQPQHF. In DNA, the CDR3 is TGCGCCAGCAGCCAACCTGGACAGGGGAATCAGCCCCAGCATTTT.

This chain joins TRBV11-2 and TRBJ2-7, with no clear D. Trimming shortened V by 5 bases and J by 3 bases, and 5 bases separated the two germline ends. The CDR3 has 11 amino acids. In germline, CDR1 is SGHAT, CDR2 FQNNGV. The CDR3 DNA reads as TGTGCCAGCAGCGGGGTCTACGAGCAGTACTTC. Translation: CASSGVYEQYF.

This chain uses TRBV18 with TRBJ1-6; no definite D call. CDR3 length: 13 amino acids. V lost 3 bases to trimming and J lost 7 bases, with 7 bases between them. CDR1 is KGHSH, CDR2 LQKENI, per germline. This chain's CDR3 is CASSPSENSPLHF. For the CDR3, the DNA is TGTGCCAGCTCACCCAGTGAGAATTCACCCCTCCACTTT.

V is TRBV7-2 and J is TRBJ1-2, with TRBD1 as a possible D gene (5 bases). The CDR3 contains 15 residues. CDR1 and CDR2 (germline): SGHTA, FQGNSA. The V and J ends lost 1 base and 0 bases respectively, with 9 bases between them. In nucleotides, the CDR3 is TGTGCCAGCAGCTTAGGGGCAGGGACTAACTATGGCTACACCTTC. This encodes CASSLGAGTNYGYTF.

This chain connects TRBV5-1 to TRBJ2-5, with D perhaps given as TRBD1 or TRBD2 (5 bases each). The V end was cut by 4 bases, the J end by 3 bases, with 10 bases between. CDR3 size: 13 residues. Germline V gene sequence: CDR1 SGHRS, CDR2 YFSETQ. The CDR3 loop reads CASSRGEKETQYF. The CDR3 DNA is TGCGCCAGCAGCCGAGGGGAAAAAGAGACCCAGTACTTC.

This rearrangement joins TRBV5-6 to TRBJ2-5; D not certain. CDR3 length: 13 amino acids. V was cut by 4 bases and J by 4 bases, with 11 bases left in between. Germline loops: CDR1 SGHDT, CDR2 YYEEEE. CDR3 residues: CASSGIFRETQYF. The CDR3 DNA reads as TGTGCCAGCAGCGGGATTTTCAGAGAGACCCAGTACTTC.

The chain has TRBV7-2 and TRBJ2-5; TRBD1 aligns across 9 bases. Germline V gives CDR1 SGHTA, CDR2 FQGNSA. This CDR3 region has 14 residues. V trimming: 6 bases; J trimming: 3 bases; junction bases outside the gene matches: 5. The CDR3 loop is CASRRDRVEETQYF. The DNA for the CDR3 is TGTGCCAGCAGAAGGGACAGGGTGGAAGAGACCCAGTACTTC.

CDR3 DNA: TGTGCCAGCAGCCCGCATGTGGGCAGGGCCTACGAGCAGTACTTC. Amino acid sequence: CASSPHVGRAYEQYF. The chain employs TRBV7-2 and TRBJ2-7, with D maybe TRBD1 (5 bases). V was cut by 5 bases and J by 2 bases, with 16 bases left in between. CDR3 length equals 15 residues. In germline, CDR1 is SGHTA, CDR2 FQGNSA.

This chain connects TRBV7-2 to TRBJ2-5, with D perhaps assigned TRBD1 or TRBD2 (5 bases each). The CDR3 is 15 amino acids. With 3 bases removed from V and 2 bases from J, the gap between germline ends came to 13 bases. From germline, CDR1 is SGHTA and CDR2 FQGNSA. The CDR3 is CASSFYPGAQETQYF. The CDR3 DNA is TGTGCCAGCAGCTTTTACCCCGGGGCTCAAGAGACCCAGTACTTC. Full variable domain (missing parts from reference TRBV7-2 and TRBJ2-5): GAGVSQSPSNKVTEKGKDVELRCDPISGHTALYWYRQSLGQGLEFLIYFQGNSAPDKSGLPSDRFSAERTGGSVSTLTIQRTQQEDSAVYLCASSFYPGAQETQYFGPGTRLLVL.

This clone has just a few counts. The rearrangement links TRBV6-1 to TRBJ1-2; 9 bases match TRBD1. Trimming at V came to 2 bases and at J to 2 bases, leaving 6 bases not matched to a gene. This CDR3 is built from 16 residues. Germline CDR1 and CDR2: MNHNS and SASEGT. The DNA of the CDR3 is TGTGCCAGCAGTGAAATACAGGGGGCTTTGAACTATGGCTACACCTTC. Protein: CASSEIQGALNYGYTF.

The J gene is TRBJ2-1, the V gene TRBV25-1, with 11 bases fitting TRBD2. J was trimmed by 3 bases and V by 1 base; bases with no gene match: 2. This CDR3 has 16 amino acids. Germline assignment: CDR1 MGHDK and CDR2 SYGVNS. Here the CDR3 reads CASSEFSGGGYNEQFF. The CDR3 coding sequence is TGTGCCAGCAGTGAATTTAGCGGGGGGGGCTACAATGAGCAGTTCTTC.

V usage is TRBV4-2 and J usage is TRBJ2-2; 7 nucleotides line up with TRBD1. V shed 4 bases and J 7 bases; nucleotides not matched to a gene: 9. The CDR3 spans 15 residues. Germline CDR1 is LGHNA and CDR2 is YNFKEQ. CDR3 in amino acids: CASSPSTGASGELFF. In nucleotides, the CDR3 is TGTGCCAGCAGCCCTAGTACAGGGGCCAGCGGGGAGCTGTTTTTT.

This sequence joins TRBV11-2 and TRBJ2-7; D perhaps matches TRBD2 (6 bases). This CDR3 contains 11 residues. CDR1 is SGHAT and CDR2 is FQNNGV in the germline V gene. V gave up 2 bases and J gave up 12 bases, with 11 bases separating them. The CDR3 here is CASSLFQGLYF. CDR3 coding DNA: TGTGCCAGCAGCTTATTTCAGGGACTGTACTTC.

V and J are TRBV27 and TRBJ1-1; no definite D call. The V gene lost 5 bases and the J gene lost 5 bases, with 15 bases spanning the gap. The CDR3 consists of 14 residues. CDR1 and CDR2 (germline): MNHEY, SMNVEV (reference sequence). In DNA, the CDR3 is TGTGCCAGCAGTGAACTAGGAGGCAGTACTGAAGCTTTCTTT. Translated, it gives CASSELGGSTEAFF.

The chain joins TRBV13 to TRBJ1-6; TRBD1 matches at 12 bases. With V trimmed by 5 bases and J by 1 base, 15 bases remained unmatched. The CDR3 is made up of 21 amino acids. Germline values: CDR1 PRHDT, CDR2 FYEKMQ (reference sequence). The CDR3: CASSRYNRDRGRESYNSPLHF. In nucleotides, the CDR3 is TGTGCCAGCAGCCGATATAACCGGGACAGGGGGCGTGAGTCCTATAATTCACCCCTCCACTTT. The entire variable domain, with the rest obtained from reference TRBV13 and TRBJ1-6, is as follows: AAGVIQSPRHLIKEKRETATLKCYPIPRHDTVYWYQQGPGQDPQFLISFYEKMQSDKGSIPDRFSAQQFSDYHSELNMSSLELGDSALYFCASSRYNRDRGRESYNSPLHFGNGTRLTVT.

The rearrangement joins TRBV7-3 to TRBJ2-2, with D maybe TRBD2 (6 bases). The CDR3 totals 16 residues. The germline gives CDR1 SGHTA, CDR2 FQGTGA. Trimming took 2 bases from V and 2 from J, leaving 12 bases between them. The CDR3 coding sequence is TGTGCCAGCAGCTTATCCGGGACTCTAAACACCGGGGAGCTGTTTTTT. Translation gives CASSLSGTLNTGELFF.

The chain links TRBV18 to TRBJ2-5; D is undetermined. CDR1 KGHSH and CDR2 LQKENI come from the germline V gene. Trimming shortened V by 5 bases and J by 1 base, and 8 bases separated the two germline ends. CDR3 length: 13 residues. The DNA of the CDR3 is TGTGCCAGCTCATTACTCAGCCAAGAGACCCAGTACTTC. Its translation is CASSLLSQETQYF.

This clone was seen a single time. The chain joins TRBV11-2 to TRBJ2-2; unclear D gene. In germline, CDR1 is SGHAT, CDR2 FQNNGV. Trimming shortened V by 3 bases and J by 3 bases, and 11 bases separated the two germline ends. This CDR3 contains 15 residues. The CDR3 loop reads CASSFAGLDTGELFF. The CDR3 nucleotides are TGTGCCAGCAGCTTCGCAGGTCTGGACACCGGGGAGCTGTTTTTT.

The chain is built from TRBV6-1 and TRBJ2-7; D unclear. CDR3 size: 12 residues. Germline V gives CDR1 MNHNS, CDR2 SASEGT. Deletions cut 6 bases from V and 0 bases from J, with 6 bases between. CDR3 nucleotides: TGTGCCAGCAGCCGAGACTCCTACGAGCAGTACTTC. This encodes CASSRDSYEQYF.

The chain employs TRBV5-4 and TRBJ2-3, with 7 bases lining up with TRBD1. This CDR3 is built from 15 residues. The V and J ends lost 0 bases and 2 bases, in that order; junction bases with no gene match: 3. Germline V gene data show CDR1 as SGHNT and CDR2 as YYREEE (reference sequence). The CDR3 loop is CASSLDRGVTDTQYF. The CDR3 DNA sequence: TGTGCCAGCAGCTTGGACAGGGGAGTCACAGATACGCAGTATTTT.

The chain employs TRBV6-5 and TRBJ1-2, with 10 bases matching TRBD1. The J segment lost 10 bases and the V segment lost 5 bases, leaving 13 bases of the junction unmatched. The CDR3 spans 15 residues. CDR1 is MNHEY, CDR2 SVGAGI, per germline. CDR3 bases: TGTGCCAGCAGTCGTGGACAGGGGGTCCCTATGACCTACACCTTC. It encodes CASSRGQGVPMTYTF.

The chain employs TRBV28 and TRBJ2-7; 7 positions agree with TRBD2. This CDR3 region has 15 residues. Germline loops: CDR1 MDHEN, CDR2 SYDVKM. V dropped 8 bases and J dropped 3; count of bases not matched to a gene: 13. The CDR3 region is CASLPRGDPRYEQYF. The DNA of the CDR3 is TGTGCCAGCCTTCCCCGGGGGGATCCTCGCTACGAGCAGTACTTC.

The rearrangement uses TRBV5-1 and TRBJ1-1, with TRBD1 identical over 9 bases. The CDR3 covers 14 residues. Trimming took 3 bases from V and 2 from J; bases not matched to a gene: 2. Germline CDR1 SGHRS, CDR2 YFSETQ. The CDR3 DNA sequence: TGCGCCAGCAGCTCGGGACAGGGCAACACTGAAGCTTTCTTT. It translates to CASSSGQGNTEAFF. The variable domain in full, completed from reference TRBV5-1 and TRBJ1-1, reads KAGVTQTPRYLIKTRGQQVTLSCSPISGHRSVSWYQQTPGQGLQFLFEYFSETQRNKGNFPGRFSGRQFSNSRSEMNVSTLELGDSALYLCASSSGQGNTEAFFGQGTRLTVV.

The gene calls are TRBV7-3 and TRBJ2-2; D not certain. Trimming removed 5 bases at V and 6 bases at J, with 16 bases between. This CDR3 is 15 amino acids long. Germline-derived CDR1 and CDR2 are SGHTA and FQGTGA. The CDR3 loop reads CASSLDPGNAGELFF. The CDR3 DNA follows: TGTGCCAGCAGCCTAGATCCCGGCAACGCCGGGGAGCTGTTTTTT. The full variable domain, with the rest looked up from reference TRBV7-3 and TRBJ2-2, is GAGVSQTPSNKVTEKGKYVELRCDPISGHTALYWYRQSLGQGPEFLIYFQGTGAADDSGLPNDRFFAVRPEGSVSTLKIQRTERGDSAVYLCASSLDPGNAGELFFGEGSRLTVL.

The chain combines TRBV7-9 with TRBJ1-5; D remains unclear. The length of the CDR3 is 14 residues. Germline assignment: CDR1 SEHNR and CDR2 FQNEAQ (reference sequence). V gave up 3 bases and J gave up 1 base, with 7 bases separating them. DNA for the CDR3: TGTGCCAGCAGCTTCGGCCAAAGCAATCAGCCCCAGCATTTT. Translation gives CASSFGQSNQPQHF.

The chain couples TRBV18 to TRBJ1-1; D is perhaps TRBD1 (6 bases). This CDR3 has 14 residues. The V and J ends lost 2 bases and 4 bases respectively, with 11 bases between them. Germline-derived CDR1 and CDR2 are KGHSH and LQKENI. Here the CDR3 reads CASSPTGRSTEAFF. The DNA for the CDR3 is TGTGCCAGCTCACCAACAGGGAGGTCCACTGAAGCTTTCTTT.